These T cell receptor beta chains were read from a single sample in a study of metastatic and nonmetastatic thyroid tumors. TCRdb reanalyzed the PCR reads via MiXCR. The data hold 15,000 to 20,000 clones, with approximately 14% observed a single time. The sequenced material came from blood. All receptors come from a female donor with papillary thyroid cancer or a benign thyroid nodule (not recorded which). Some clones in this sample may be carry-over from other donors' samples. Both conserved end residues are part of each CDR3. The D gene is left open where the match is weak. Size is stated for part of the rows, as once, few or many counts, or as a class when the clone is expanded.

V gene: TRBV6-1
clone size: NA
D gene: NA
J gene: TRBJ1-5
CDR3 DNA: TGTGCCAGCAGTCAGGGGACCGCTAAAGGGCAGCCCCAGCATTTT
CDR3 protein: CASSQGTAKGQPQHF

V gene: TRBV6-1
clone size: medium-sized
D gene: NA
J gene: TRBJ2-3
CDR3 DNA: TGTGCCAGCAGTGAAGCGTGGGGGACTAGCACAGATACGCAGTATTTT
CDR3 protein: CASSEAWGTSTDTQYF

V gene: TRBV12-3/TRBV12-4
clone size: many
D gene: NA
J gene: TRBJ1-5
CDR3 DNA: TGTGCCAGCAGTTTAGCGCTTGTGGGTCAGCCCCAGCATTTT
CDR3 protein: CASSLALVGQPQHF

V gene: TRBV20-1
clone size: once
D gene: NA
J gene: TRBJ2-2
CDR3 DNA: TGCAGTGCTCATACAGGGATCGGGGAGCTGTTTTTT
CDR3 protein: CSAHTGIGELFF

V gene: TRBV29-1
clone size: many
D gene: NA
J gene: TRBJ1-3
CDR3 DNA: TGCAGCGTTGTCCAAGGAACCAGGCGGAACACCATATATTTT
CDR3 protein: CSVVQGTRRNTIYF

V gene: TRBV20-1
clone size: many
D gene: NA
J gene: TRBJ1-4
CDR3 DNA: TGCAGTGCGTCCCCGAGTGATAAACTGTTTTTT
CDR3 protein: CSASPSDKLFF

V gene: TRBV6-1
clone size: medium-sized
D gene: TRBD1
J gene: TRBJ1-2
CDR3 DNA: TGTGCCAGCAGTCCTCAGGGGGGGGGCAGTGGCTACACCTTC
CDR3 protein: CASSPQGGGSGYTF

V gene: TRBV7-9
clone size: many
D gene: NA
J gene: TRBJ2-2
CDR3 DNA: TGTGCCAGCGCAGGGTCCGGGGAGCTGTTTTTT
CDR3 protein: CASAGSGELFF

V gene: TRBV4-3
clone size: many
D gene: TRBD2
J gene: TRBJ2-1
CDR3 DNA: TGCGCCAGCAGCCAAGTGTACTGGGGGCTAGCGGGAGGGAATGAGCAGTTCTTC
CDR3 protein: CASSQVYWGLAGGNEQFF

V gene: TRBV28
clone size: NA
D gene: NA
J gene: TRBJ2-7
CDR3 DNA: TGTGCCAGCAGTTTGAGGGCCTCCTACGAGCAGTACTTC
CDR3 protein: CASSLRASYEQYF

V gene: TRBV3-1
clone size: many
D gene: TRBD2
J gene: TRBJ2-1
CDR3 DNA: TGTGCCAGCAGCCAAGACGTCGGGGTAGCGGGGCCTGAGCAGTTCTTC
CDR3 protein: CASSQDVGVAGPEQFF

V gene: TRBV7-2
clone size: many
D gene: NA
J gene: TRBJ1-2
CDR3 DNA: TGTGCCAGCAGCGTTAGCCAGGTCCCGGGCGGCTACACCTTC
CDR3 protein: CASSVSQVPGGYTF

V gene: TRBV6-5
clone size: many
D gene: TRBD2
J gene: TRBJ2-5
CDR3 DNA: TGTGCCAGCAGTTACTCGGGGGGCGGGGGGCAAGAGACCCAGTACTTC
CDR3 protein: CASSYSGGGGQETQYF

V gene: TRBV9
clone size: many
D gene: NA
J gene: TRBJ1-5
CDR3 DNA: TGTGCCAGCAGCGTTTACCCTGATCAGCCCCAGCATTTT
CDR3 protein: CASSVYPDQPQHF

V gene: TRBV10-3
clone size: many
D gene: NA
J gene: TRBJ1-1
CDR3 DNA: TGTGCATCGAAGGGCCTTGTAGGGGCTAACACTGAAGCTTTCTTT
CDR3 protein: CASKGLVGANTEAFF

V gene: TRBV2
clone size: many
D gene: TRBD1
J gene: TRBJ2-1
CDR3 DNA: TGTGCCAGCAGGAGGACAGGGGAAGGGGGTGGGCAGTTCTTC
CDR3 protein: CASRRTGEGGGQFF

V gene: TRBV15
clone size: many
D gene: TRBD2
J gene: TRBJ2-7
CDR3 DNA: TGTGCCACCAGCGGTAGCGGGACTAGCGCCCAAAGGGGCTACGAGCAGTACTTC
CDR3 protein: CATSGSGTSAQRGYEQYF

V gene: TRBV6-1
clone size: medium-sized
D gene: NA
J gene: TRBJ2-5
CDR3 DNA: TGTGCCGCGGCTATCACAGAGACCCAGTACTTC
CDR3 protein: CAAAITETQYF

V gene: TRBV15
clone size: medium-sized
D gene: TRBD2
J gene: TRBJ2-2
CDR3 DNA: TGTGCCACTGGGGTGCGGGGGGTTCGGTCCGGGGAGCTGTTTTTT
CDR3 protein: CATGVRGVRSGELFF

V gene: TRBV20-1
clone size: many
D gene: NA
J gene: TRBJ1-6
CDR3 DNA: TGCAGTGCCCGACGACAGGAGACTTCACCCCTCCACTTT
CDR3 protein: CSARRQETSPLHF